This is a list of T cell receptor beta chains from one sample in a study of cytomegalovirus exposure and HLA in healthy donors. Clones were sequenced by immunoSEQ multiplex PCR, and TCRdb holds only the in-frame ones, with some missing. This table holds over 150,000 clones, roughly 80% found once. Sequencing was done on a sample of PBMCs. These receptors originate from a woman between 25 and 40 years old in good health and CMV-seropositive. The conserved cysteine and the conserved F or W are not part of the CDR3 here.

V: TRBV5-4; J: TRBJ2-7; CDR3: ASSLRLAGSYEQY
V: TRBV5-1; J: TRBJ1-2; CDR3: ASSLGGTAHYGYT
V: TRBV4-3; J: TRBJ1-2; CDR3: ASSQDGGAGDYGYT
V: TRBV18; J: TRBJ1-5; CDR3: ASSTGGDQPQH
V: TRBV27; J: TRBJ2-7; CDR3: ASRNMEGGTYEQY
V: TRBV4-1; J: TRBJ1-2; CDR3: ASSRPARLDVGGNYGYT
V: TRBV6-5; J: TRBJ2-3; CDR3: ASSSKGVSTDTQY
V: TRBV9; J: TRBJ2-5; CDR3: ASSAGTGLLKTQY
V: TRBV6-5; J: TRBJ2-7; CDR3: ASRFIQVDKQY
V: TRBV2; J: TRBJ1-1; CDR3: ASSEARDYTEAF
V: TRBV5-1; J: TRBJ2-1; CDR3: ASSFGGEGGEQF
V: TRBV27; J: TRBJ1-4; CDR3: ASSLGAGSGEKLF
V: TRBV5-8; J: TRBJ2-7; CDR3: ASSLTAATEQY
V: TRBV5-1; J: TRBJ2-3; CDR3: ASSQQARDTQY
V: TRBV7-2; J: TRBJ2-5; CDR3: ASSLQGRGQETQY
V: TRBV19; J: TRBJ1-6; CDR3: ASSIRTGGAKNSPLH
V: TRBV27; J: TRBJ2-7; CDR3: ASTSQPRGLSYEQY
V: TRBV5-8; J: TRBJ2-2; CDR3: ASKSPTGWNTGELF
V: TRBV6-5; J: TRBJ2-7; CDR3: ASKPLVTYEQY
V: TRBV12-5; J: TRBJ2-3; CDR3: ASGLDRSSTDTQY
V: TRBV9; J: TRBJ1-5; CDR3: ASSPGGLRQPQH
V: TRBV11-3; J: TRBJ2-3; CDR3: ASSSTGGGLDTQY
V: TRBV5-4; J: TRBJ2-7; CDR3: ASSLEPRGAEQY
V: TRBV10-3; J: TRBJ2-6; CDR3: AIWSSTNVLT
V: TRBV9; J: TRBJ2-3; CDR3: ASSPGRGASDTQY
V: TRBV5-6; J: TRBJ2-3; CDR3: ASSLAADTQY
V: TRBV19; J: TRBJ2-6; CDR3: ASRIDRGQSSRGANVLT
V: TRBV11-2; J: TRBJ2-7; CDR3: ASSFIGDEQY
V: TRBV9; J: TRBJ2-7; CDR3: ASSGGDGPYEQY
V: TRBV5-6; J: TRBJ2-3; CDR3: ASSFDRGPADTQY
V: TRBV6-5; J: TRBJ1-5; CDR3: ASRLSYRGHQPQH
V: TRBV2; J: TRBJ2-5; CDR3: ASSEYRLQETQY
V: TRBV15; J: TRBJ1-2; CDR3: ATSRDSVYGYT
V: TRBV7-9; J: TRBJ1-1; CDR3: AAIRAGQAF
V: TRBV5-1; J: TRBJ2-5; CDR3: ASSLATGSQETQY
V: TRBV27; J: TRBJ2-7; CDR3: ASSPGGGYEQY
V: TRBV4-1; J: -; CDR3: ASSHQDRADYEQY
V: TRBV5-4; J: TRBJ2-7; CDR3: ASSRRGQTYEQY
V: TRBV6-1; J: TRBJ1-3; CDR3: ATLDRAGNTIY
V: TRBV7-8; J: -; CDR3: ASSQAGGGNEQY
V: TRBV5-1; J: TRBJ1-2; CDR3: ASSSGTAYYGYT
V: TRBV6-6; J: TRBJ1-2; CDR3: AGGLSNYGYT
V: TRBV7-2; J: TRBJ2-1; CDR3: ASSLVAGQGFSF
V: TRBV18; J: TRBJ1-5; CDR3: ASSTGQGAGQPQH
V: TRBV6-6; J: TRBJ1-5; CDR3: ASSYPGNSNQPQH
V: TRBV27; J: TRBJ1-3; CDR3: ASSFGRGMDTIY
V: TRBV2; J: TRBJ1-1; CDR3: ASNREGRAQYGEAF
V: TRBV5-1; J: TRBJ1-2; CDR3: ASGQGWANYGYT
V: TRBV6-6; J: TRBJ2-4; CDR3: ASRQGHLAKNIQY
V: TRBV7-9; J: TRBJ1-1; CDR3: ASFGQGNTEAF